The 20 T cell receptor beta chains below were found in one sample sequenced in a study of metastatic and nonmetastatic thyroid tumors. All patients were treatment-naive before thyroid surgery. Using MiXCR, TCRdb reanalyzed the PCR reads. The sample shows under 35,000 clones, around 30% of them seen only once. The sequenced sample was blood. These receptors were obtained from a female donor with papillary thyroid cancer or a benign thyroid nodule (not recorded which). Some clones in this sample may be carry-over from other donors' samples.

The sample holds many counts of this clone. The CDR3 is CASRGGRGTGYEQYF. CDR3 in DNA: TGTGCCAGCAGGGGGGGGCGCGGGACCGGGTATGAGCAGTACTTC. V and J are TRBV12-3 or TRBV12-4 and TRBJ2-7; tentatively, D is TRBD2 (7 bases). The V gene lost 6 bases and the J gene lost 7 bases, with 22 bases spanning the gap. This CDR3 comprises 15 residues.

This clone was counted at least ten times. The gene calls are TRBV20-1 and TRBJ1-5, with 8 positions matching TRBD1. V was pared by 2 bases and J by 5 bases, with 8 bases of the junction left unmatched. Germline CDR1 reads DFQATT; CDR2 reads SNEGSKA (reference sequence). CDR3 length: 15 amino acids. In nucleotides, the CDR3 is TGCAGTGCTAGACGACAAGGGACAGGAGATCAGCCCCAGCATTTT. Translation: CSARRQGTGDQPQHF.

There are a few counts of this clone. The V and J genes are TRBV6-1 and TRBJ2-2; D might be TRBD2 (6 bases). Trimming removed 5 bases at V and 5 bases at J, with 15 bases between. Germline V gives CDR1 MNHNS, CDR2 SASEGT. The CDR3 extends over 15 amino acids. The CDR3 DNA reads TGTGCCAGCAGTCAGACTAGTGTAAGGACCGGGGAGCTGTTTTTT. Amino acids: CASSQTSVRTGELFF.

V is TRBV12-3 or TRBV12-4 and J is TRBJ1-3, with D uncertain. Trimming cost V 2 bases and J 7 bases, with 15 bases left between them. There are 15 residues in the CDR3. The CDR3 coding sequence is TGTGCCAGCAGTTTATATAGGGCTCTTTGGAACACCATATATTTT. Translated: CASSLYRALWNTIYF.

To note about this clone: The CDR3 ends on some other residue instead of the conserved phenylalanine or tryptophan, so this is likely a read error. The limits of the CDR3 on the DNA are not certain, so only TCRdb's listed CDR3 is given. V usage is TRBV3-1 and J usage is TRBJ1-2. Counting both end residues, the CDR3 totals 12 amino acids. The V gene's germline CDR1 is LGHDT and CDR2 YNNKEL (reference sequence). CDR3 residues: CASSRTSYGDTL.

This clone was recorded at least ten times. This chain uses TRBV7-9 with TRBJ1-2, with D maybe TRBD1 (5 bases). This CDR3 is built from 13 residues. The germline V gene encodes CDR1 SEHNR and CDR2 FQNEAQ (reference sequence). V was clipped by 5 bases and J by 1 base, with 8 bases between them. CDR3 DNA: TGTGCCAGCAGCCCAGGGCTTAACTATGGCTACACCTTC. It codes for CASSPGLNYGYTF.

This clone was counted ten times or more. Other DNA sequences within the sample encode an identical CDR3. The chain links TRBV20-1 to TRBJ1-1; D may be TRBD1 (6 bases). V was clipped by 8 bases and J by 4 bases, with 17 bases between them. Germline CDR1 DFQATT, CDR2 SNEGSKA (reference sequence). The CDR3 has 13 amino acids. CDR3 nucleotides: TGCAGTCCCAGTGGGGGCATGAGCACTGAAGCTTTCTTT. It codes for CSPSGGMSTEAFF.

The sample holds a few counts of this clone. The chain employs TRBV28 and TRBJ1-5, with D unclear. This CDR3 region has 13 residues. Trimming shortened V by 3 bases and J by 6 bases, and 9 bases separated the two germline ends. CDR1 and CDR2 (germline): MDHEN, SYDVKM. The CDR3 spells CASSFLGFQPQHF. The CDR3 coding sequence is TGTGCCAGCAGTTTTCTGGGGTTTCAGCCCCAGCATTTT.

This clone showed up many times. CDR3 coding DNA: TGTGCCAGCAGTACCTCTAGCGGAGGACCCTCCTACAATGAGCAGTTCTTC. This encodes CASSTSSGGPSYNEQFF. The V gene is TRBV28, the J gene TRBJ2-1; 7 nucleotides match TRBD2. This CDR3 comprises 17 residues. V lost 5 bases, J lost 0 bases, and 10 bases stayed unmatched. Germline assignment: CDR1 MDHEN and CDR2 SYDVKM. Together with reference TRBV28 and TRBJ2-1, the CDR3 gives the full variable domain: DVKVTQSSRYLVKRTGEKVFLECVQDMDHENMFWYRQDPGLGLRLIYFSYDVKMKEKGDIPEGYSVSREKKERFSLILESASTNQTSMYLCASSTSSGGPSYNEQFFGPGTRLTVL.

The chain employs TRBV6-2 or TRBV6-3 and TRBJ2-7; TRBD1 is a possible D gene (6 bases). Germline V gives CDR1 MNHEY, CDR2 SVGEGT. The CDR3 loop spans 11 amino acids. The CDR3 sequence: CYSSYTGMQYF. CDR3 bases: TGTTACAGCAGTTACACAGGGATGCAGTACTTC.

This clone has at least ten counts. CDR3 region: CSARDGYGYTF. In DNA, the CDR3 is TGCAGTGCTAGAGACGGCTATGGCTACACCTTC. The rearrangement uses TRBV20-1 and TRBJ1-2; D is unclear. The germline CDR1 and CDR2 sequences are DFQATT and SNEGSKA (reference sequence). There are 11 residues in the CDR3. The germline V and J ends were trimmed by 0 bases and 4 bases, with 3 bases remaining between them.

This clone is a singleton in its sample. The rearrangement uses TRBV7-2 and TRBJ2-7; tentative D call: TRBD2 (6 bases). Looked up from germline, CDR1 is SGHTA and CDR2 is FQGNSA. The CDR3 has 14 residues. Trimming removed 6 bases from V and 2 bases from J, with 14 bases in between. CDR3: CASSFCGITYEQYF. CDR3 sequence (DNA): TGTGCCAGCAGTTTCTGCGGGATCACCTACGAGCAGTACTTC. Based on the CDR3 plus reference TRBV7-2 and TRBJ2-7, the full variable domain is GAGVSQSPSNKVTEKGKDVELRCDPISGHTALYWYRQSLGQGLEFLIYFQGNSAPDKSGLPSDRFSAERTGGSVSTLTIQRTQQEDSAVYLCASSFCGITYEQYFGPGTRLTVT.

Only a few counts were recorded for this clone. The V call is TRBV12-5, the J call TRBJ2-3; 7 bases match TRBD1. From germline, CDR1 is LGHNT and CDR2 FRNRAP. This CDR3 is 16 amino acids long. V trimming: 3 bases; J trimming: 6 bases; junction bases outside the gene matches: 12. CDR3 sequence reads: CASGFSLQGVGDTQYF. As DNA, the CDR3 is TGTGCTAGTGGTTTTTCCCTCCAGGGGGTGGGTGATACGCAGTATTTT.

The chain carries TRBV7-2 and TRBJ2-3; 7 bases map to TRBD2. The CDR3 covers 16 residues. Germline trimming cut 0 bases from V and 1 base from J; bases unmatched to any gene: 4. Germline V gene lookup returns CDR1 SGHTA and CDR2 FQGNSA. CDR3 region: CASSLAPTSGTDTQYF. The CDR3 DNA is TGTGCCAGCAGCTTAGCGCCTACTAGCGGCACAGATACGCAGTATTTT.

The chain is built from TRBV3-1 and TRBJ1-5; 9 bases match TRBD1. The CDR3 sequence is 19 residues long. J lost 4 bases, V lost 4 bases, and 17 bases had no gene match. Germline V gene data show CDR1 as LGHDT and CDR2 as YNNKEL (reference sequence). The CDR3 DNA is TGTGCCAGCAGCCCAGCATCCGGTACAGGGGGCTTAGTGAATCAGCCCCAGCATTTT. Its translation is CASSPASGTGGLVNQPQHF. The whole variable domain, filled in from reference TRBV3-1 and TRBJ1-5, reads DTAVSQTPKYLVTQMGNDKSIKCEQNLGHDTMYWYKQDSKKFLKIMFSYNNKELIINETVPNRFSPKSPDKAHLNLHINSLELGDSAVYFCASSPASGTGGLVNQPQHFGDGTRLSIL.

The gene calls are TRBV5-1 and TRBJ2-7, with TRBD2 matching 13 bases. V lost 4 bases and J lost 3; bases outside the gene matches: 1. The germline V gene encodes CDR1 SGHRS and CDR2 YFSETQ. The CDR3 sequence is 14 residues long. CDR3 DNA sequence: TGCGCCAGCAGCCGGACTAGCGGGAGCTACGAGCAGTACTTC. Translating gives CASSRTSGSYEQYF.

The chain links TRBV20-1 to TRBJ1-2; D may be TRBD1 (5 bases). Between the trimmed V and J ends, which lost 6 bases and 4 bases, there was a span of 9 bases. Germline CDR1 DFQATT, CDR2 SNEGSKA (reference sequence). The CDR3 has 11 amino acids. CDR3 amino acids: CSAYDSYGYTF. In DNA, the CDR3 is TGCAGTGCATACGACAGCTATGGCTACACCTTC.

This clone was detected ten times or more. The chain couples TRBV29-1 to TRBJ2-6; the D is unclear. There are 15 residues in the CDR3. V lost 3 bases and J lost 2, with 11 bases in between. Germline values: CDR1 SQVTM, CDR2 ANQGSEA. CDR3 sequence reads: CSVEDDTTGANVLTF. CDR3 sequence (DNA): TGCAGCGTTGAGGACGATACCACTGGGGCCAACGTCCTGACTTTC.

Remarks on this clone: This is likely a read error, given that the CDR3 carries no conserved phenylalanine or tryptophan at its end. The chain carries TRBV30 and TRBJ1-1; D gene ambiguous. V was pared by 2 bases and J by 2 bases, with 6 bases between. There are 12 residues in the CDR3. CDR1 is GTSNPN, CDR2 SVGIG, per germline (reference sequence). CDR3 sequence: CAWSRENTEAFP. The CDR3 DNA reads as TGTGCCTGGAGTAGGGAAAACACTGAAGCTTTCCCT.

As concerns this clone: The germline gene is not matched at one end of the junction; a read error may be the cause. The chain has TRBV5-1 and TRBJ1-1; weak D call: TRBD1 (6 bases). Germline CDR1 is SGHRS and CDR2 is YFSETQ. The CDR3 is 16 amino acids. The CDR3 nucleotides are TGCGCCAGCAGCTTGCCGTCGGGACATAAGAACAATGAAGCTATCTTT. It specifies CASSLPSGHKNNEAIF. Variable domain in full (rest from reference TRBV5-1 and TRBJ1-1): KAGVTQTPRYLIKTRGQQVTLSCSPISGHRSVSWYQQTPGQGLQFLFEYFSETQRNKGNFPGRFSGRQFSNSRSEMNVSTLELGDSALYLCASSLPSGHKNNEAIFGQGTRLTVV.